The T cell receptor (beta chain) described here comes from a study of blood T cells in healthy people across ages. A second roughly 6 to 11 cycle PCR used barcoded and J-beta primers. A single record per CDR3 protein comes from TCRdb applying MiXCR to the 5' RACE reads. The sample lists about 1.5 million distinct CDR3 sequences; roughly 43% were seen once. The CDR3 contains 15 residues. Unmatched junction bases numbered 12, after V lost 7 bases and J lost 7 bases. Germline-derived CDR1 and CDR2 are LNHNV and YYDKDF (reference sequence). Study-wide results and limits: Roughly linearly, TCR beta diversity per million T cells fell as age increased.

This clonotype has just a few counts. Its antigen is not identified. The J gene is TRBJ2-1, the V gene TRBV15; 8 bases are shared with TRBD2. Sequencing was carried out using blood. This clonotype was sampled from a woman under 30 in good health. This CDR3 is CATKPKAGEGNEQFF. The CDR3 DNA reads TGTGCCACCAAGCCCAAAGCGGGAGAGGGAAATGAGCAGTTCTTC.